A selection of T cell receptor beta chains follows, all from one sample in a study of cytomegalovirus exposure and HLA in healthy donors. TCRdb keeps only in-frame clones here, not all; method: immunoSEQ multiplex PCR. The sample carries about 75,000 clones, about 79% recorded once. The sequenced sample was PBMCs. These receptors were obtained from a man aged 70-80 years in good health and CMV-seropositive. CDR3s include the opening cysteine and the closing phenylalanine or tryptophan. The order of the fields is J gene, V gene, D gene, clone size, CDR3 protein, CDR3 DNA. A D gene is named only where the DNA matches it firmly. Clone size is given for some rows only: seen once, a few or many times, or a class if the clone is expanded.

TRBJ2-7 TRBV7-9 TRBD1 - CASSPQGQGSEQYF TGTGCCAGCAGCCCCCAGGGACAGGGTAGCGAGCAGTACTTC
TRBJ2-3 TRBV5-1 - once CASSPGTATDTQYF TGCGCCAGCAGCCCTGGGACTGCCACAGATACGCAGTATTTT
TRBJ2-5 TRBV19 TRBD2 few CASTSLAGETQYF TGTGCCAGTACCTCTCTAGCGGGAGAGACCCAGTACTTC
TRBJ2-1 TRBV7-6 - - CASSPTWNEQFF TGTGCCAGCAGCCCGACTTGGAATGAGCAGTTCTTC
TRBJ2-7 TRBV13 - - CASSTLKGERTYEQYF TGTGCCAGCAGCACCCTGAAGGGGGAACGGACCTACGAGCAGTACTTC
TRBJ2-7 TRBV11-2 - - CASSLVRDEQYF TGTGCCAGCAGCTTAGTTCGCGACGAGCAGTACTTC
TRBJ1-2 TRBV15 - few CATSSYGGDGGYTF TGTGCCACCAGCAGTTACGGGGGGGACGGAGGCTACACCTTC
TRBJ2-5 TRBV5-6 TRBD2 - CASSPGLPGETQYF TGTGCCAGCAGCCCGGGACTACCTGGGGAGACCCAGTACTTC
TRBJ1-1 TRBV18 - - CASSQSGGEAFF TGTGCCAGCTCCCAGAGCGGGGGAGAAGCTTTCTTT
TRBJ1-2 TRBV14 - - CASSQVTGHYTF TGTGCCAGCAGCCAAGTTACAGGGCACTACACCTTC
TRBJ1-2 TRBV5-6 - - CASSSMSVGYTF TGTGCCAGCAGCTCAATGTCGGTCGGCTACACCTTC
TRBJ2-7 TRBV4-1 TRBD2 once CASSQVSSGSYEQYF TGCGCCAGCAGCCAAGTTAGTAGCGGGAGCTACGAGCAGTACTTC
TRBJ2-5 TRBV9 TRBD2 - CASSSSGGAGETQYF TGTGCCAGCAGCTCTTCGGGGGGGGCAGGGGAGACCCAGTACTTC
TRBJ2-5 TRBV28 - - CASNVWRETQYF TGTGCCAGCAACGTCTGGAGGGAGACCCAGTACTTC
TRBJ2-5 TRBV9 TRBD1 - CASSVATGGYQETQYF TGTGCCAGCAGCGTAGCTACAGGGGGCTACCAAGAGACCCAGTACTTC
TRBJ1-5 TRBV6-6 - - CASSYSTVSNQPQHF TGTGCCAGCAGTTACTCGACAGTTAGCAATCAGCCCCAGCATTTT
TRBJ2-2 TRBV6-5 TRBD1 - CASSRTGGLTGELFF TGTGCCAGCAGTCGGACAGGGGGCTTAACCGGGGAGCTGTTTTTT
TRBJ1-4 TRBV7-9 - - CASSRGLTTNEKLFF TGTGCCAGCAGCAGGGGCCTCACAACTAATGAAAAACTGTTTTTT
TRBJ2-5 TRBV30 TRBD2 - CAWSWLAGEAETQYF TGTGCCTGGAGTTGGCTAGCGGGAGAGGCGGAGACCCAGTACTTC
TRBJ2-7 TRBV11-2 TRBD2 - CASSLVSGLAESVQYF TGTGCCAGCAGCTTAGTTTCAGGACTAGCGGAGTCAGTGCAGTACTTC
TRBJ2-7 TRBV4-2 - - CASSQGSGLPYEQYF TGTGCCAGCAGCCAGGGTAGCGGCTTACCCTACGAGCAGTACTTC
TRBJ2-2 TRBV18 - - CASSPPRPTGELFF TGTGCCAGCTCACCTCCTCGTCCGACCGGGGAGCTGTTTTTT
TRBJ1-2 TRBV5-4 TRBD1 once CASSLGQGVIYGYTF TGTGCCAGCAGCTTGGGACAGGGAGTCATCTATGGCTACACCTTC
TRBJ2-1 TRBV13 TRBD1 - CASTYPGQGAHEQFF TGTGCCAGCACTTACCCCGGACAGGGGGCTCATGAGCAGTTCTTC
TRBJ1-1 TRBV5-1 - - CASSSQGGTEAFF TGCGCCAGCAGCTCGCAGGGAGGCACTGAAGCTTTCTTT
TRBJ1-5 TRBV11-2 - - CASSPQSGQPQHF TGTGCCAGCAGCCCCCAGTCTGGTCAGCCCCAGCATTTT
TRBJ2-7 TRBV12-5 TRBD1 - CASGLQGYEQYF TGTGCTAGTGGTTTACAGGGGTACGAGCAGTACTTC
TRBJ2-3 TRBV7-9 TRBD2 - CASSGGTSGGSADTQYF TGTGCCAGCAGCGGGGGGACTAGCGGGGGTTCGGCAGATACGCAGTATTTT
TRBJ2-7 TRBV4-1 - - CASSQVPQGNYEQYF TGCGCCAGCAGCCAAGTACCACAGGGTAACTACGAGCAGTACTTC
TRBJ2-5 TRBV7-2 - once CASSLGAGETQYF TGTGCCAGCAGCTTAGGGGCGGGGGAGACCCAGTACTTC